Below are 8 T cell receptor beta chains sequenced from a single sample in a study of post-analysis software for immune sequencing data. TCR beta libraries were prepared from cDNA with unique molecular identifiers. Each CDR3 protein gets one entry after TCRdb re-called the PCR reads with MiXCR. The sample yields hundreds of thousands of distinct CDR3 sequences, 44% seen once. Antigens of these TCRs are unknown. Study results and caveats: Included in a set of roughly five TRBV segments more frequent in patients than controls were TRBV5-6, TRBV5-1 and TRBV20-1.

The sequencing input was blood. These receptors were obtained from a girl under 18 with multiple sclerosis.

The genes are TRBV12-3 or TRBV12-4 and TRBJ1-2, with a weak D call TRBD1 (5 bases). This CDR3 has 15 amino acids. Trimming shortened V by 2 bases and J by 4 bases, and 14 bases separated the two germline ends. CDR3 in DNA: TGTGCCAGCAGTTTACGGTCTGGGGGACGCTATGGCTACACCTTC. Translating gives CASSLRSGGRYGYTF.

Concerning this clonotype itself: Mismatch with germline at one junction end may stem from a read error. The gene calls are TRBV5-1 and TRBJ2-3; perhaps TRBD1 as D (6 bases). The germline V gene has CDR1 SGHRS and CDR2 YFSETQ. The CDR3 runs to 12 residues. CDR3 bases: TGCGCCAGCAGCGGGGACACAGGTACGCAGTATTTT. The encoded protein is CASSGDTGTQYF.

This clonotype was seen only a few times. CDR3 bases: TGTGCCACCTTGACAGGGAAGAACCACGAGCAGTACTTC. It codes for CATLTGKNHEQYF. The chain has TRBV10-3 and TRBJ2-7; 7 nucleotides match TRBD1. The CDR3 sequence is 13 residues long. Germline-derived CDR1 and CDR2 are ENHRY and SYGVKD. Trimming cost V 10 bases and J 5 bases; bases outside gene matches: 11.

This clonotype was picked up a small number of times. One end of the junction varies from germline; a read error may be responsible. V is TRBV29-1 and J is TRBJ1-2, with D possibly matching TRBD1 (5 bases). Germline values: CDR1 SQVTM, CDR2 ANQGSEA. The CDR3 has 12 residues. The CDR3 protein is CSAPGTNSGYTF. The CDR3, as DNA: TGCAGCGCCCCCGGGACCAACTCTGGCTACACCTTC. Full variable domain (outside the CDR3, taken from reference TRBV29-1 and TRBJ1-2): SAVISQKPSRDICQRGTSLTIQCQVDSQVTMMFWYRQQPGQSLTLIATANQGSEATYESGFVIDKFPISRPNLTFSTLTVSNMSPEDSSIYLCSAPGTNSGYTFGSGTRLTVV.

The chain employs TRBV12-3 or TRBV12-4 and TRBJ1-6; weak D call: TRBD1 (5 bases). This CDR3 has 13 amino acids. V lost 5 bases to trimming and J lost 9 bases, with 11 bases between them. CDR3 sequence: CASSETRGSPLHF. CDR3 in DNA: TGTGCCAGCAGTGAGACGAGGGGTTCACCCCTCCACTTT.

The chain links TRBV6-5 to TRBJ1-6; D is unclear. The V end lost 6 bases, the J end lost 8 bases, and 14 bases lay between the germline ends. Germline loops: CDR1 MNHEY, CDR2 SVGAGI. The CDR3 covers 14 residues. CDR3 DNA: TGTGCCAGCAGAAACAGACTGATGGATTCACCCCTCCACTTT. It yields the protein CASRNRLMDSPLHF.

The chain links TRBV7-2 to TRBJ1-1, with D unresolved. The CDR3 is 13 residues long. V dropped 1 base and J dropped 7 bases, with 10 bases sitting between them. CDR1 SGHTA and CDR2 FQGNSA come from the germline V gene. The CDR3 region is CASSLGPGYEAFF. DNA of the CDR3: TGTGCCAGCAGCTTAGGACCGGGGTATGAAGCTTTCTTT.

This clonotype was observed a handful of times. The chain uses TRBV11-2 and TRBJ2-7; D ambiguous. Per the germline V gene, CDR1 is SGHAT and CDR2 is FQNNGV. The CDR3 is made up of 13 amino acids. The germline V and J ends were trimmed by 1 base and 2 bases, with 6 bases remaining between them. CDR3 sequence: CASSLATAYEQYF. As DNA, the CDR3 is TGTGCCAGCAGCTTAGCGACTGCCTACGAGCAGTACTTC. Together with reference TRBV11-2 and TRBJ2-7, the CDR3 gives the full variable domain: EAGVAQSPRYKIIEKRQSVAFWCNPISGHATLYWYQQILGQGPKLLIQFQNNGVVDDSQLPKDRFSAERLKGVDSTLKIQPAKLEDSAVYLCASSLATAYEQYFGPGTRLTVT.